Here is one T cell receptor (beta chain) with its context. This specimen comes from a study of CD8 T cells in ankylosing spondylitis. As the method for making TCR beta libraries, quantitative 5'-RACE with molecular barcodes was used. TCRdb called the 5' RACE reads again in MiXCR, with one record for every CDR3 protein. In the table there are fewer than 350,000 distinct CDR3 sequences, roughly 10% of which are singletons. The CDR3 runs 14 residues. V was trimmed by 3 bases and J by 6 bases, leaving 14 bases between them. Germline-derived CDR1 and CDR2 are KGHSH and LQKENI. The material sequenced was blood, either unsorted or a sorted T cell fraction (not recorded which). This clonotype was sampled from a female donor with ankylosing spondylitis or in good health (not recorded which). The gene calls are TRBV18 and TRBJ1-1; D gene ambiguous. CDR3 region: CASSPKPGEAEAFF. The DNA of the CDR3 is TGTGCCAGCTCACCTAAACCAGGAGAGGCTGAAGCTTTCTTT.